The source of this T cell receptor beta chain is a study of radiation and T cells in renal cell carcinoma. Study information: Nephrectomy followed 15 Gy stereotactic body radiation by 4 weeks.

The time point was: baseline pretreatment blood. Stated treatment: 15 Gy SBRT to primary tumor, nephrectomy 4 weeks later. Blood was sampled at baseline, 2 weeks and 4 weeks after SBRT. This renal cell carcinoma was of the clear cell type. General study findings and limits: From baseline, blood top tumor clonotypes peaked at 2 weeks post-radiation.

Produced via immunoSEQ multiplex PCR; TCRdb's table is partial and in-frame only. The sample lists 130,000 to 150,000 clones; about 88% were seen once. Comment on this clone: Its antigen remains unknown.

Trimming took off 6 bases at V and 1 base at J, with 15 bases between the two ends. CDR1 and CDR2 (germline): SNHLY, FYNNEI. CDR3 length: 15 amino acids. J is TRBJ1-1 and V is TRBV2; a weak D match, TRBD1 (6 bases). This TCR derives from a woman between 65 and 79 years old with renal cell carcinoma. The source was blood, collected from a patient whose treatment included radiotherapy and nephrectomy. CDR3 sequence reads: CASRGQGLTNTEAFF. The CDR3, as DNA: TGTGCCAGCAGGGGGCAGGGGCTGACGAACACTGAAGCTTTCTTT.